These 2 T cell receptor beta chains were all obtained from the same sample, sequenced in a study of blood T cell repertoires in COVID-19. The assay was immunoSEQ multiplex PCR, and TCRdb's table has in-frame clones only and misses some. Altogether roughly 240,000 clones are present, roughly 85% being singletons, with the ten largest covering 9.1%. Sequences were obtained from PBMCs or T cells enriched from blood (not recorded which). These receptors were collected from a woman aged 50 to 65 with acute COVID-19.

The V and J genes are TRBV7-3 and TRBJ1-6; possible D gene TRBD1, 6 bases. This CDR3 region has 15 residues. Trimming removed 2 bases from V and 10 bases from J, with 15 bases in between. Germline CDR1 SGHTA, CDR2 FQGTGA. The chain's CDR3 is CASSLVGRGESPLHF. The CDR3 DNA sequence: TGTGCCAGCAGCTTAGTCGGCAGGGGAGAATCACCCCTCCACTTT.

The chain carries TRBV3-1 (or the pseudogene TRBV3-2) and TRBJ2-1; 10 bases align to TRBD2. Germline CDR1 is LGHDT and CDR2 is YNNKEL (reference sequence). The CDR3 contains 16 residues. The ends lost 5 bases at V and 4 bases at J; junction bases unmatched: 8. The CDR3 DNA is TGTGCCAGCAGCGCCCGGACTAGCGGATGGTACAATGAGCAGTTCTTC. Its translation: CASSARTSGWYNEQFF.